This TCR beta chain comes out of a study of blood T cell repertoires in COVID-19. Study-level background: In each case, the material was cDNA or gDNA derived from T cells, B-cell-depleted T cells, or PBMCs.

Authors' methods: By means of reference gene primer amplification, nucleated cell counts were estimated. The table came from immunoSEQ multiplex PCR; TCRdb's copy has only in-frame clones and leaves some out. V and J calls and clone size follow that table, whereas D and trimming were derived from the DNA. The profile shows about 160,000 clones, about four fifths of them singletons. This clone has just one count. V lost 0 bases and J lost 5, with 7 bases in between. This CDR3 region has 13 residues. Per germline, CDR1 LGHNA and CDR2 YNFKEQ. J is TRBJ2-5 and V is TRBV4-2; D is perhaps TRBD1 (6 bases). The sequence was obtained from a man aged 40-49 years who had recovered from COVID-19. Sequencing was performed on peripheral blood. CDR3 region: CASSQEQGETQYF. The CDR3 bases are TGTGCCAGCAGCCAAGAGCAGGGGGAGACCCAGTACTTC.